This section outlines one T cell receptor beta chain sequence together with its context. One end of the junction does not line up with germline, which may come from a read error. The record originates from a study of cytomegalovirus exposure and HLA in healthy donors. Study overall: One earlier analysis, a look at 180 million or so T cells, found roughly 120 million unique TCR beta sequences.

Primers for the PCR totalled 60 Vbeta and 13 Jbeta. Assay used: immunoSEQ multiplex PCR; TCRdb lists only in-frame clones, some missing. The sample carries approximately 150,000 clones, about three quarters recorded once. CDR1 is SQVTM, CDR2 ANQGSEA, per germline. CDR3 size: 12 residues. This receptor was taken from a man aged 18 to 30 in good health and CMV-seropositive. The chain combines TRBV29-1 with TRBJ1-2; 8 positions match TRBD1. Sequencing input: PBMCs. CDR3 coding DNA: TGCAGCGTTAATTCCGGGACAGGCCTCCCCACATTC. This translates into CSVNSGTGLPTF.